The 23 T cell receptor beta chains listed next were all sequenced from one sample in a study of tumor-infiltrating lymphocytes in primary liver carcinoma. Co-extraction yielded RNA and DNA from approximately 20-30 mg of unsorted bulk tissue. The authors made TCR beta cDNA from approximately 500 ng total RNA with a constant-region primer. ARM-PCR, slightly modified, supplied the TCR beta libraries through three nested multiplex PCR rounds. Investigators reported that the first two PCR rounds, at approximately 11 cycles each, used TRBV1-TRBV30 forward primers with a C-beta reverse primer. TCRdb re-called the multiplex PCR reads through MiXCR, storing one row per CDR3 protein. The data contain 25,000 to 35,000 distinct CDR3 sequences, 71% of them singletons. The specimen was liver tumor tissue from sampling region 3. Subset of the sample: tumor region T3, left-lateral pole. These receptors were obtained from a woman aged 25 to 39 with primary liver carcinoma and hepatitis B virus infection.

Points on this clonotype: One junction end disagrees with the germline gene, perhaps due to a read error. The gene calls are TRBV11-2 and TRBJ2-3; D may match TRBD1 or TRBD2 (5 bases each). The CDR3 loop spans 16 amino acids. The germline V gene encodes CDR1 SGHAT and CDR2 FQNNGV. In DNA, the CDR3 is TGTGCCAGCAGCAGGACGCGACGGGGAAGGGGAGATACTCAGTATTTT. Protein product: CASSRTRRGRGDTQYF.

A single count supports this clonotype. Sequence at one end of the junction differs from germline and may be a read error. The chain carries TRBV11-2 and TRBJ1-2; D remains unclear. From germline, CDR1 is SGHAT and CDR2 FQNNGV. The CDR3 extends over 14 amino acids. CDR3 in DNA: TGTACCAGCAGCTTAAGTTTAACAGCGTATGACTACACCTTC. This sequence encodes CTSSLSLTAYDYTF.

Comment on this clonotype: Compared with germline, one end of the junction differs, possibly owing to a read error. The V and J genes are TRBV29-1 and TRBJ2-1; TRBD2 might be the D (5 bases). Per germline, CDR1 SQVTM and CDR2 ANQGSEA. This CDR3 region has 13 residues. In nucleotides, the CDR3 is TGCAGCGTTGAAGGGACTGGCTACAATGAACAGTTATTC. It encodes CSVEGTGYNEQLF.

This clonotype was picked up a small number of times. This chain uses TRBV11-2 with TRBJ1-1; D not certain. Looked up from germline, CDR1 is SGHAT and CDR2 is FQNNGV. V was pared by 7 bases and J by 6 bases, with 12 bases between. The CDR3 covers 12 residues. CDR3 sequence reads: CASNSKQAEAFF. Written as DNA, the CDR3 is TGTGCCAGCAACTCTAAGCAGGCTGAAGCTTTCTTT.

This clonotype has a count of ten or more. The chain links TRBV11-1 to TRBJ2-1; 13 nucleotides align to TRBD2. The CDR3 extends over 17 amino acids. The J segment lost 5 bases and the V segment lost 4 bases, leaving 8 bases of the junction unmatched. Per germline, CDR1 SGHAT and CDR2 FQDESV (reference sequence). The CDR3 sequence: CASSSTSGRARDNEQFF. CDR3 DNA: TGTGCCAGCAGCTCAACTAGCGGGAGGGCCCGTGACAATGAGCAGTTCTTC.

Comments on this clonotype: A much larger clone lies one base from this, so it may be a read error. This chain links TRBV20-1 with TRBJ2-3; D is ambiguous. Germline CDR1 and CDR2: DFQATT and SNEGSKA (reference sequence). The CDR3 is made up of 17 amino acids. The CDR3 loop is CSARASIRVLGTDTRYF. The CDR3 DNA is TGCAGTGCTAGAGCCAGCATCCGGGTCCTGGGCACAGATACGCGGTATTTT.

In this sample, this clonotype turned up once. The CDR3 here is CAWSPGTGRLQHF. In DNA, the CDR3 is TGTGCCTGGAGTCCAGGGACGGGACGGCTCCAGCATTTT. The rearrangement links TRBV30 to TRBJ1-5, with D possibly TRBD1 on 5 matching bases. V gave up 2 bases and J gave up 12 bases, with 17 bases separating them. Per the germline V gene, CDR1 is GTSNPN and CDR2 is SVGIG (reference sequence). The CDR3 spans 13 residues.

With respect to this clonotype: Lacking the conserved final phenylalanine or tryptophan, this CDR3 likely reflects a read error. The chain joins TRBV11-2 to TRBJ1-1; 8 bases map to TRBD1. The CDR3 has 14 residues. The germline CDR1 and CDR2 sequences are SGHAT and FQNNGV. The CDR3 sequence: CDSRYTGGRTEAFI. CDR3 bases: TGTGACAGCAGATATACAGGGGGAAGGACTGAAGCTTTCATT.

V gene TRBV10-3 combines with J gene TRBJ2-5, with D perhaps TRBD2 (5 bases). Per germline, CDR1 ENHRY and CDR2 SYGVKD. The CDR3 is made up of 15 amino acids. The CDR3 sequence is CVISESTTGQETQYF. In DNA form, the CDR3 reads TGTGTTATCAGTGAGTCGACTACCGGACAAGAGACCCAGTACTTC.

This clonotype was detected many times. The genes are TRBV29-1 and TRBJ2-3; D call uncertain. Germline V CDR1 and CDR2: SQVTM, ANQGSEA. V lost 4 bases and J 4 bases, leaving 24 bases between the germline ends. There are 17 residues in the CDR3. The DNA for the CDR3 is TGCAGCGTTGGGCAAACCCCGGACGGAAGCCTTGCAGATACGCAGTATTTT. Its translation is CSVGQTPDGSLADTQYF.

As for this clonotype: Relative to the germline gene, one junction end is altered; a read error may explain this. This chain uses TRBV4-3 with TRBJ2-1; D uncertain. Germline-derived CDR1 and CDR2 are LGHNA and YSLEER. The CDR3 consists of 16 residues. Here the CDR3 reads CAGSQDWNYAYNEQFF. CDR3 coding DNA: TGTGCCGGCAGCCAAGATTGGAACTACGCCTACAATGAGCAGTTCTTC.

By proportion, this clonotype is large. The V call is TRBV12-3 or TRBV12-4, the J call TRBJ1-1; D perhaps matches TRBD1 (6 bases). Trimming left V 5 bases short and J 6 bases short, with 25 bases between. This CDR3 is built from 17 residues. The CDR3 spells CASSQLPQGKGGAEAFF. The CDR3 DNA is TGTGCCAGCAGTCAACTCCCCCAGGGGAAGGGGGGGGCTGAAGCTTTCTTT.

About this clonotype: The junction shows a germline mismatch at one end, possibly a read error. V is TRBV4-3 and J is TRBJ2-1; D is undetermined. CDR1 and CDR2 (germline): LGHNA, YSLEER. This CDR3 spans 16 amino acids. The CDR3 region is CASSQDWNCAYNEQFF. For the CDR3, the DNA is TGCGCAAGCAGCCAAGATTGGAACTGCGCCTACAATGAGCAGTTCTTC.

The chain is built from TRBV12-3 or TRBV12-4 and TRBJ1-2, with D possibly matching TRBD1 (6 bases). V lost 10 bases, J lost 4 bases, and 16 bases lay in between. The CDR3 covers 13 residues. CDR3 in DNA: TGTGCCAATAGTCCCCAGGACAGCTATGGCTACACCTTC. Translated: CANSPQDSYGYTF.

The table lists this clonotype with many counts. The rearrangement links TRBV11-2 to TRBJ2-1; perhaps D is TRBD1 or TRBD2 (5 bases each). V was trimmed by 1 base and J by 13 bases, leaving 17 bases between them. The CDR3 spans 14 residues. CDR1 and CDR2 (germline): SGHAT, FQNNGV. The CDR3 nucleotides read TGTGCCAGCAGCTTAGCCCCTCCCGGGACGGGACAGTTCTTC. Amino acids: CASSLAPPGTGQFF.

Details on this clonotype: This clone may be a read error of a much larger clone one base away. The chain has TRBV29-1 and TRBJ1-2; TRBD1 might be the D (6 bases). V was clipped by 6 bases and J by 2 bases, with 16 bases between them. This CDR3 spans 14 amino acids. CDR1 is SQVTM, CDR2 ANQGSEA, per germline. CDR3 protein: CSVKFGQSNYGYTF. CDR3 nucleotides: TGCAGCGTCAAGTTTGGACAGTCGAACTATGGCTACACCTTC.

Concerning this clonotype itself: At one of its ends the junction is not consistent with the germline gene, which may arise from a read error. The chain links TRBV12-3 or TRBV12-4 to TRBJ2-3; D assignment may be TRBD1 or TRBD2 (6 bases each). This CDR3 is built from 15 residues. Here the CDR3 reads CASTLGGARGDTQYF. The DNA of the CDR3 is TGTGCCAGTACCCTTGGGGGTGCTAGGGGGGATACGCAGTACTTT.

This clonotype was seen ten or more times. The rearrangement links TRBV11-3 to TRBJ2-1, with D perhaps TRBD2 (6 bases). Germline-derived CDR1 and CDR2 are SGHNT and YENEEA. V was clipped by 4 bases and J by 6 bases, with 19 bases between them. The CDR3 consists of 16 residues. DNA for the CDR3: TGTGCCAGCAGCTCGACTAGTGGTTTAGCGATCAATGAGCAGTTCTTC. Translation gives CASSSTSGLAINEQFF.

This clonotype appeared once. Sequence at one end of the junction differs from germline and may be a read error. The chain carries TRBV12-3 or TRBV12-4 and TRBJ2-5, with D maybe TRBD2 (6 bases). This CDR3 has 15 amino acids. Here the CDR3 reads CACSTYPGSEETLYF. The CDR3 DNA follows: TGTGCCTGCAGTACCTACCCCGGGAGCGAAGAGACACTGTACTTC.

Concerning this clonotype: The conserved final phenylalanine or tryptophan is absent from the CDR3, which likely points to a read error. It is unclear where the CDR3 begins or ends on the DNA, so no DNA is shown, and the CDR3 is as TCRdb lists it. The chain combines TRBV21-1 with TRBJ2-7; the D segment call TRBD1 is taken from the table without a DNA check. TRBV21-1 is tagged as a pseudogene. Termini included, the CDR3 measures 13 amino acids. CDR3 sequence: CASPGQGTYEQYL.

Regarding this clonotype: One end of the junction is discordant with germline, which a read error may explain. V usage is TRBV11-2 and J usage is TRBJ2-2; weak D call: TRBD2 (5 bases). The CDR3 consists of 16 residues. Germline CDR1 and CDR2: SGHAT and FQNNGV. The CDR3 DNA sequence: TGTGCCAACAGCCCCTATCCCCAATTGAACACCGGGAAGCTGTTTTTT. As protein: CANSPYPQLNTGKLFF.

About this clonotype itself: The missing conserved phenylalanine or tryptophan at the end of this CDR3 makes a read error likely. The rearrangement joins TRBV10-3 to TRBJ2-1; possible D gene TRBD1, 6 bases. CDR1 is ENHRY, CDR2 SYGVKD, per germline. The length of the CDR3 is 17 residues. Here the CDR3 reads CAISESQAARGYNEQFL. DNA for the CDR3: TGCGCCATCAGTGAGTCCCAAGCGGCCAGGGGCTACAATGAGCAGTTCTTA.

This clonotype appeared once. One junction end does not reproduce the germline sequence, and a read error may be involved. The chain is built from TRBV11-2 and TRBJ2-1; 7 bases agree with TRBD2. Germline values: CDR1 SGHAT, CDR2 FQNNGV. The CDR3 runs 20 residues. The CDR3, as DNA: TGTGCCAGCAGCTTAGATGGGCTACCGGGAGGCTTATACTCCTACACTGAGCAGTTCTTC. Residues: CASSLDGLPGGLYSYTEQFF.